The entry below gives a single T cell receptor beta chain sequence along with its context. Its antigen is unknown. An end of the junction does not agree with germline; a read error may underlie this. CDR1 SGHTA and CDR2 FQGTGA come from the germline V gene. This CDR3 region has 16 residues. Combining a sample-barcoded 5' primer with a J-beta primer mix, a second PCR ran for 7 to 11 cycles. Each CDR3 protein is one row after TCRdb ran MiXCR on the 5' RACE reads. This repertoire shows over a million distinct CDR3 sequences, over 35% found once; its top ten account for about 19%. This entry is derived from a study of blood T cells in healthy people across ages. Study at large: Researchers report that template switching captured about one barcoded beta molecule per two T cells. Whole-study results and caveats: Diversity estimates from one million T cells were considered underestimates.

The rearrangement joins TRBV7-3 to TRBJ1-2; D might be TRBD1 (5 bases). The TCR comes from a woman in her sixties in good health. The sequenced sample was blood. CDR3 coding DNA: TGTGCTAGCAGCTTAACGGTGCAGGGAACGAACTATGGCTACACCTTC. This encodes CASSLTVQGTNYGYTF.